The text below deals with one TCR beta chain. Its antigen remains unknown. A read error may produce the germline difference seen at one junction end. The sample belongs to a study of metastatic and nonmetastatic thyroid tumors. Study findings and constraints: As reported, TCR beta diversity in blood and tumor was significantly higher in malignant thyroid tumors than in benign nodules.

The CDR3 is 17 amino acids. Germline V gives CDR1 SGHRS, CDR2 YFSETQ. Thyroid surgery took place with no prior treatment in any patient. TCRdb re-called the PCR reads with MiXCR. The table lists some 21,000 clones, approximately 25% of them singletons. The chain couples TRBV5-1 to TRBJ2-3; 7 bases agree with TRBD2. The clonotype comes from a female donor with papillary thyroid cancer or a benign thyroid nodule (not recorded which). Some clones in this sample may be carry-over from other donors' samples. The material sequenced was tumor tissue. Here the CDR3 reads CASSLAGSGVTTYTQYF. DNA for the CDR3: TGCGCCAGCAGCTTGGCCGGCAGCGGGGTGACCACATATACGCAGTATTTT.